Listed below are T cell receptor beta chains from one sample, sequenced in a study of T cell responses to AZD1222 COVID-19 vaccine. Assay: immunoSEQ multiplex PCR; the TCRdb copy retains only in-frame clones and omits some. The sample yields around 78,000 clones, about nine tenths seen once. The input for sequencing was peripheral blood, taken on day 0 of AZD1222 vaccination. These receptors were obtained from an adult in good health. CDR3s include the opening cysteine and the closing phenylalanine or tryptophan. D genes are given only for firm matches. A row's size may be missing; if present it is once, few, many or a size class.

v_gene	j_gene	d_gene	abundance	CDR3aa	CDR3nt
TRBV30	TRBJ1-4	TRBD1	NA	CAWSPGQGAGEKLFF	TGTGCCTGGAGTCCGGGACAGGGGGCAGGGGAAAAACTGTTTTTT
TRBV6-2/TRBV6-3	TRBJ1-6	NA	few	CASSYAPLWGPGNSPLHF	TGTGCCAGCAGTTACGCGCCGCTATGGGGACCTGGTAATTCACCCCTCCACTTT
TRBV2	TRBJ1-3	NA	NA	CASSRMGRFSGNTIYF	TGTGCCAGCAGCCGAATGGGACGGTTCTCTGGAAACACCATATATTTT
TRBV29-1	TRBJ2-3	NA	NA	CSVETGPDTQYF	TGCAGCGTTGAAACCGGGCCAGATACGCAGTATTTT
TRBV9	TRBJ2-3	NA	NA	CASSVQNWGSTDTQYF	TGTGCCAGCAGCGTCCAGAATTGGGGTTCGACAGATACGCAGTATTTT
TRBV5-1	TRBJ1-4	TRBD1	NA	CASSRGTAATNEKLFF	TGCGCCAGCAGCAGGGGGACAGCCGCAACTAATGAAAAACTGTTTTTT
TRBV27	TRBJ1-5	TRBD1	NA	CASRDLGQAWQPQHF	TGTGCCAGTAGAGATTTGGGACAGGCCTGGCAGCCCCAGCATTTT
TRBV30	TRBJ2-3	TRBD2	NA	CAWRAGTSGTDTQYF	TGTGCCTGGAGAGCCGGGACTAGCGGAACAGATACGCAGTATTTT
TRBV7-9	TRBJ2-5	NA	NA	CASSAGFETQYF	TGTGCCAGCAGCGCGGGGTTTGAGACCCAGTACTTC
TRBV7-2	TRBJ1-2	NA	NA	CASSLQGYGYTF	TGTGCCAGCAGCTTACAGGGCTATGGCTACACCTTC
TRBV6-5	TRBJ1-5	NA	NA	CATRPGEDQPQHF	TGTGCCACCAGACCGGGGGAGGATCAGCCCCAGCATTTT
TRBV30	TRBJ2-7	NA	NA	CAWSVLDVRDEQYF	TGTGCCTGGAGTGTACTGGACGTCCGCGACGAGCAGTACTTC
TRBV5-8	TRBJ1-5	NA	NA	CASRPKGPSNQPQHF	TGTGCCAGCAGACCGAAGGGGCCGAGCAATCAGCCCCAGCATTTT
TRBV2	TRBJ1-5	TRBD1	NA	CASRRQGISNQPQHF	TGTGCCAGTAGGAGACAGGGGATAAGTAATCAGCCCCAGCATTTT
TRBV7-8	TRBJ1-1	NA	NA	CASSLSLNQEAFF	TGTGCCAGCAGCTTAAGTCTCAACCAGGAAGCTTTCTTT
TRBV27	TRBJ1-1	TRBD1	NA	CASSPHRGLSTEAFF	TGTGCCAGCAGTCCTCACAGGGGGCTTAGCACTGAAGCTTTCTTT